Listed here are 22 T cell receptor beta chains from one sample, sequenced in a study of regulatory T cells in long-lasting Graves disease. Through Arm-PCR of CDR3 regions and iRepertoire HTBI primers, TCR beta libraries were built. TCRdb reprocessed the multiplex PCR reads via MiXCR and lists one record per CDR3 protein. Among under 450,000 distinct CDR3 sequences listed, about 11% were seen once. The time point here: newly diagnosed GD, antithyroid drugs for less than 3 months. Following extraction of RNA from PBMCs, that RNA was used to make the TCR library. These data were also filed under a second study, of T cells in Graves' hyperthyroidism and ophthalmopathy.

The sample consisted of peripheral blood mononuclear cells (PBMCs), taken at new diagnosis, from a patient treated with antithyroid drugs. These receptors originate from a woman between 18 and 30 years old with Graves disease.

The chain recombines TRBV10-3 with TRBJ1-2; possible D gene TRBD1, 5 bases. CDR1 and CDR2 from the germline V gene are ENHRY and SYGVKD. V was trimmed by 2 bases and J by 1 base, leaving 8 bases between them. This CDR3 spans 14 amino acids. This CDR3 reads CAISEGALNYGYTF. In DNA form, the CDR3 reads TGTGCCATCAGTGAGGGGGCCCTTAACTATGGCTACACCTTC.

This rearrangement joins TRBV7-9 to TRBJ1-3; D uncertain. Germline V gene lookup returns CDR1 SEHNR and CDR2 FQNEAQ (reference sequence). The V end lost 5 bases, the J end lost 4 bases, and 9 bases lay between the germline ends. This CDR3 spans 13 amino acids. CDR3 amino acids: CASSPPPGNTIYF. The CDR3 DNA reads TGTGCCAGCAGCCCCCCCCCCGGAAACACCATATATTTT.

This clonotype was counted many times. J is TRBJ1-5 and V is TRBV18, with 7 bases fitting TRBD1. The CDR3 is 15 amino acids. Germline assignment: CDR1 KGHSH and CDR2 LQKENI. With V trimmed by 4 bases and J by 6 bases, 9 bases remained unmatched. The CDR3 loop reads CASSLREGARQPQHF. Here the CDR3 DNA reads TGTGCCAGCTCACTCCGAGAGGGGGCGCGTCAGCCCCAGCATTTT.

The table lists this clonotype with a few counts. The V and J genes are TRBV5-1 and TRBJ2-1; D unresolved. This CDR3 is built from 14 residues. The germline gives CDR1 SGHRS, CDR2 YFSETQ. Trimming shortened V by 0 bases and J by 7 bases, and 11 bases separated the two germline ends. CDR3 nucleotide sequence: TGCGCCAGCAGCTTGGTGTCCGCCAGGAATGAGCAGTTCTTC. It is translated as CASSLVSARNEQFF.

V and J are TRBV25-1 and TRBJ2-5; 7 bases agree with TRBD1. The trim removed 1 base at V and 4 bases at J, leaving 9 bases unmatched. The CDR3 is 16 amino acids. The V gene's germline CDR1 is MGHDK and CDR2 SYGVNS. Here the CDR3 reads CASSESMTGSGETQYF. For the CDR3, the DNA is TGTGCCAGCAGTGAATCCATGACAGGGTCCGGAGAGACCCAGTACTTC.

This clonotype came up many times. V and J are TRBV6-2 or TRBV6-3 and TRBJ1-5; D call uncertain. The germline V and J ends were trimmed by 4 bases and 9 bases, with 10 bases remaining between them. The CDR3 sequence is 12 residues long. Germline assignment: CDR1 MNHEY and CDR2 SVGEGT. The CDR3 bases are TGTGCCAGCAGTTGGATGGTGGGGCCCCAGCATTTT. Protein: CASSWMVGPQHF.

This clonotype came up a few times. V and J are TRBV15 and TRBJ1-4; D is perhaps TRBD1 (5 bases). V lost 0 bases, J lost 8 bases, and 13 bases lay in between. The CDR3 loop spans 15 amino acids. Germline lookup yields CDR1 LNHNV and CDR2 YYDKDF (reference sequence). CDR3 protein: CATSRDPAREEKLFF. CDR3 nucleotide sequence: TGTGCCACCAGCAGAGATCCCGCCAGGGAGGAAAAACTGTTTTTT.

There are a few counts of this clonotype. J is TRBJ2-1 and V is TRBV5-1; D might be TRBD1 (6 bases). Germline values: CDR1 SGHRS, CDR2 YFSETQ. Trimming shortened V by 0 bases and J by 3 bases, and 10 bases separated the two germline ends. This CDR3 region has 15 residues. CDR3: CASSLAGASYNEQFF. The CDR3 DNA follows: TGCGCCAGCAGCTTGGCAGGGGCGAGCTACAATGAGCAGTTCTTC. The full variable domain, rest sourced from reference TRBV5-1 and TRBJ2-1, is KAGVTQTPRYLIKTRGQQVTLSCSPISGHRSVSWYQQTPGQGLQFLFEYFSETQRNKGNFPGRFSGRQFSNSRSEMNVSTLELGDSALYLCASSLAGASYNEQFFGPGTRLTVL.

Points on this clonotype: A much more abundant neighbour one base away suggests this may be a read error. V usage is TRBV19 and J usage is TRBJ2-7; 8 bases fit TRBD2. The germline CDR1 and CDR2 sequences are LNHDA and SQIVND (reference sequence). This CDR3 has 14 residues. The CDR3 loop is CASSAAGDSCEQYF. CDR3 DNA: TGTGCCAGTAGTGCAGCGGGAGACTCCTGCGAGCAGTACTTC.

This clonotype has ten or more counts. This chain uses TRBV6-2 or TRBV6-3 with TRBJ2-2; possibly TRBD1 for D (6 bases). Germline V CDR1 and CDR2: MNHEY, SVGEGT. Trimming took off 10 bases at V and 0 bases at J, with 12 bases between the two ends. The CDR3 length is 14 residues. As DNA, the CDR3 is TGTGCCACTAAACAGGGTGCGAACACCGGGGAGCTGTTTTTT. Translation: CATKQGANTGELFF.

The sample holds a few counts of this clonotype. The V gene is TRBV2, the J gene TRBJ2-2, with TRBD1 as a possible D gene (6 bases). Per germline, CDR1 SNHLY and CDR2 FYNNEI. Trimming left V 6 bases short and J 4 bases short, with 24 bases between. The CDR3 has 18 residues. In DNA, the CDR3 is TGTGCCAGCAGCCCGATCCTCCAGGGGCTTCGTGTCACCGGGGAGCTGTTTTTT. This sequence encodes CASSPILQGLRVTGELFF.

This clonotype was counted a few times. The chain joins TRBV27 to TRBJ1-2; 9 bases line up with TRBD1. The CDR3 length is 16 residues. Germline CDR1 and CDR2: MNHEY and SMNVEV (reference sequence). V lost 1 base to trimming and J lost 5 bases; unmatched junction nucleotides: 8. CDR3 sequence (DNA): TGTGCCAGCAGTTTATGGGGGACAGGGAGAGGGTATGGCTACACCTTC. Translation: CASSLWGTGRGYGYTF.

This clonotype occurred a few times. The chain combines TRBV29-1 with TRBJ1-2; 8 nucleotides align to TRBD1. Per germline, CDR1 SQVTM and CDR2 ANQGSEA. The CDR3 spans 14 residues. Germline trimming cut 0 bases from V and 5 bases from J; bases unmatched to any gene: 5. CDR3 nucleotide sequence: TGCAGCGTTGAAGATGCCAGGACAGGGTATGGCTACACCTTC. Protein product: CSVEDARTGYGYTF.

Concerning this clonotype: The conserved closing phenylalanine or tryptophan is absent in this CDR3, likely reflecting a read error. The chain combines TRBV7-6 with TRBJ2-2; maybe TRBD2 (7 bases). The germline gives CDR1 SGHVS, CDR2 FNYEAQ. This CDR3 comprises 17 residues. With 5 bases removed from V and 8 bases from J, the gap between germline ends came to 24 bases. The CDR3 protein is CASSPPRGATPRGELFS. The CDR3 DNA reads TGTGCCAGCAGCCCCCCTCGGGGGGCGACTCCGAGGGGGGAGCTGTTTTCT.

This clonotype was detected only a few times. This sequence joins TRBV6-5 and TRBJ2-6; no firm D call. CDR1 is MNHEY, CDR2 SVGAGI, per germline. Between the trimmed V and J ends, which lost 0 bases and 1 base, there was a span of 19 bases. The CDR3 has 20 amino acids. CDR3 protein: CASSYSGILSESSGANVLTF. The CDR3 DNA is TGTGCCAGCAGTTACTCCGGAATTCTTTCGGAATCATCTGGGGCCAACGTCCTGACTTTC.

This clonotype was counted many times. The chain carries TRBV20-1 and TRBJ2-5; tentatively, D is TRBD1 (5 bases). The CDR3 extends over 15 amino acids. V lost 5 bases, J lost 5 bases, and 21 bases lay in between. Germline V gives CDR1 DFQATT, CDR2 SNEGSKA (reference sequence). CDR3 nucleotide sequence: TGCAGTGCTCGATCCCACCCCGACAGATCGGAGACCCAGTACTTC. The encoded protein is CSARSHPDRSETQYF.

The V gene is TRBV6-1, the J gene TRBJ1-3, with a weak D call TRBD1 (6 bases). Per germline, CDR1 MNHNS and CDR2 SASEGT. The CDR3 sequence is 18 residues long. V gave up 1 base and J gave up 4 bases, with 20 bases separating them. The CDR3 coding sequence is TGTGCCAGCAGTGAAGAGTACGTCTGGGACAAGGAAGGAAACACCATATATTTT. Translation gives CASSEEYVWDKEGNTIYF.

The rearrangement joins TRBV6-2 or TRBV6-3 to TRBJ2-6; D not certain. Germline CDR1 is MNHEY and CDR2 is SVGEGT. CDR3 length: 15 amino acids. Between the trimmed V and J ends, which lost 8 bases and 1 base, there was a span of 12 bases. The CDR3 sequence: CASAFSHSGANVLTF. DNA of the CDR3: TGTGCCAGCGCCTTCTCCCATTCTGGGGCCAACGTCCTGACTTTC.

This clonotype was seen many times. The gene calls are TRBV5-1 and TRBJ2-5; D is perhaps TRBD1 (6 bases). Between the trimmed V and J ends, which lost 3 bases and 5 bases, there was a span of 14 bases. The CDR3 length is 14 residues. Looked up from germline, CDR1 is SGHRS and CDR2 is YFSETQ. CDR3 residues: CASSWLDSTETQYF. CDR3 DNA sequence: TGCGCCAGCAGCTGGCTGGACAGTACGGAGACCCAGTACTTC.

Ten or more counts support this clonotype. The V gene is TRBV28, the J gene TRBJ2-1, with 7 nucleotides matching TRBD2. Germline V gene data show CDR1 as MDHEN and CDR2 as SYDVKM. V dropped 5 bases and J dropped 2; count of bases not matched to a gene: 9. The CDR3 extends over 16 amino acids. The CDR3 is CASSVRHGGAYNEQFF. The CDR3 nucleotides read TGTGCCAGCAGTGTTAGGCATGGGGGGGCCTACAATGAGCAGTTCTTC.

This clonotype was counted a few times. The rearrangement joins TRBV7-6 to TRBJ1-2, with TRBD1 matching 10 bases. There are 13 residues in the CDR3. CDR1 SGHVS and CDR2 FNYEAQ come from the germline V gene. V shed 5 bases and J 8 bases; nucleotides not matched to a gene: 5. The CDR3 DNA is TGTGCCAGCAGCCCCGACAGGGGGCAAGGCTACACCTTC. Translation: CASSPDRGQGYTF.

Only a few counts were recorded for this clonotype. A much larger clone sits a single nucleotide away, making a read error possible. Since the CDR3 does not end with the conserved phenylalanine or tryptophan, this likely comes from a read error. The genes are TRBV3-1 and TRBJ2-7; D is undetermined. The CDR3 extends over 14 amino acids. Trimming pared 4 bases from V and 1 base from J, leaving 11 bases between. The germline CDR1 and CDR2 sequences are LGHDT and YNNKEL (reference sequence). In nucleotides, the CDR3 is TGTGCCAGCAGCCGCATGGACCGATCCTACGAGCAGTACCTC. Its translation is CASSRMDRSYEQYL.